This T cell receptor beta chain was recorded in a study of blood T cell repertoires in COVID-19. As for the study in general: Specimens from acute and convalescent COVID-19 originated in the United States, Italy and Spain. Nucleic acid was either cDNA or gDNA, and it came from T cells, B-cell-depleted T cells, or PBMCs.

Original handling: Estimation of nucleated cell counts relied on the amplification of reference gene primers. The method was immunoSEQ multiplex PCR; TCRdb's version includes in-frame clones alone and lacks a portion of them. V and J calls and clone size are given by that table; D and trimming were obtained from the DNA. The sample contains some 240,000 clones, around four fifths of which appear only once. Trimming removed 5 bases from V and 6 bases from J, with 14 bases in between. This CDR3 has 14 residues. The germline gives CDR1 SGHRS, CDR2 YFSETQ. The TCR originated in a woman aged 55-69 years with active or convalescent COVID-19. V usage is TRBV5-1 and J usage is TRBJ2-2; D is possibly TRBD2 (5 bases). Sequencing used peripheral blood. The CDR3 spells CASRRAAAAGELFF. The DNA of the CDR3 is TGCGCCAGCAGGAGGGCGGCGGCCGCCGGGGAGCTGTTTTTT.